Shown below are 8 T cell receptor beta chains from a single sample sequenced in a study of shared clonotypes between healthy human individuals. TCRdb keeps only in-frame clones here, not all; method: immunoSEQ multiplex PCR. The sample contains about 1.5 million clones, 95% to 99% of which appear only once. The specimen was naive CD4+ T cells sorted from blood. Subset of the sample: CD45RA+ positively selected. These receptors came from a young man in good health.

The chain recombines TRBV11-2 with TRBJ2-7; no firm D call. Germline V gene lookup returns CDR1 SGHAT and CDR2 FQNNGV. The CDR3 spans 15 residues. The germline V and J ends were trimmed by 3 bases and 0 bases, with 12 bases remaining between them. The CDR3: CASSFTVRFSYEQYF. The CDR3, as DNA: TGTGCCAGCAGCTTCACAGTGAGATTCTCCTACGAGCAGTACTTC.

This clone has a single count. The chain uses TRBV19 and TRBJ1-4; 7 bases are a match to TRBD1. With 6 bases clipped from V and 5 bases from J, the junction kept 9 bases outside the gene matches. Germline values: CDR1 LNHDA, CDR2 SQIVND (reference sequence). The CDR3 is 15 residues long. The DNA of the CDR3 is TGTGCCAGTAGGACAACTCCGGGACAGAATGAAAAACTGTTTTTT. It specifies CASRTTPGQNEKLFF.

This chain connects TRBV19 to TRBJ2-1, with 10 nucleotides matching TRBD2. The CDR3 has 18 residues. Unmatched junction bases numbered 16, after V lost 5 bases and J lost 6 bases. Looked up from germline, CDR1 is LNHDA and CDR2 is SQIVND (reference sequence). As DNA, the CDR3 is TGTGCCAGTAGTCCTCGTCTTCTAGCGGGAGTTCGGGCCAATGAGCAGTTCTTC. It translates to CASSPRLLAGVRANEQFF.

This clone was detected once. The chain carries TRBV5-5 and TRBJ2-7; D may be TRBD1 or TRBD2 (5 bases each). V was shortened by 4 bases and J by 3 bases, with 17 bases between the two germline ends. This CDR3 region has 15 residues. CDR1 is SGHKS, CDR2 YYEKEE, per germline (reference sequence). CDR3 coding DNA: TGTGCCAGCAGCCCGAGGGGTGGTCTCGACTACGAGCAGTACTTC. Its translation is CASSPRGGLDYEQYF. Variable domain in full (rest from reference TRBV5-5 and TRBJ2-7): DAGVTQSPTHLIKTRGQQVTLRCSPISGHKSVSWYQQVLGQGPQFIFQYYEKEERGRGNFPDRFSARQFPNYSSELNVNALLLGDSALYLCASSPRGGLDYEQYFGPGTRLTVT.

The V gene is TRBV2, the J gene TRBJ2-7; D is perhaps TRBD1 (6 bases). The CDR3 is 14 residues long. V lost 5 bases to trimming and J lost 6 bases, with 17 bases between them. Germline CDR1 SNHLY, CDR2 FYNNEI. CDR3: CASSSRQVLGEQYF. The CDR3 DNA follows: TGTGCCAGCAGTTCACGACAGGTTCTGGGCGAGCAGTACTTC.

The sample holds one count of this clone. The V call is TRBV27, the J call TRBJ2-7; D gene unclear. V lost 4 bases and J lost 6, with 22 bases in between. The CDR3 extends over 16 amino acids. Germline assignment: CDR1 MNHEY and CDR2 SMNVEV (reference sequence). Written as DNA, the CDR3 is TGTGCCAGCAGTTCTCAGCCTCCTATTCCAATTCTCGAGCAGTACTTC. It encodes CASSSQPPIPILEQYF.

The CDR3 here is CASSRRGNEQYF. The CDR3 DNA follows: TGTGCCAGCAGTCGCAGGGGGAACGAGCAGTACTTC. The gene calls are TRBV6-5 and TRBJ2-7, with 7 bases lining up with TRBD1. Germline assignment: CDR1 MNHEY and CDR2 SVGAGI. V shed 5 bases, J shed 5 bases, and the junction held 3 bases outside the gene matches. CDR3 length: 12 amino acids.

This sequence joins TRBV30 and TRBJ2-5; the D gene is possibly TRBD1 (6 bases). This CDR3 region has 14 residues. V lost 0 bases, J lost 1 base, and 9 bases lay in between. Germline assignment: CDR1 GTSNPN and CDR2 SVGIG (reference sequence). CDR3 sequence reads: CAWSVRQAQETQYF. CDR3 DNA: TGTGCCTGGAGTGTACGACAGGCCCAAGAGACCCAGTACTTC.